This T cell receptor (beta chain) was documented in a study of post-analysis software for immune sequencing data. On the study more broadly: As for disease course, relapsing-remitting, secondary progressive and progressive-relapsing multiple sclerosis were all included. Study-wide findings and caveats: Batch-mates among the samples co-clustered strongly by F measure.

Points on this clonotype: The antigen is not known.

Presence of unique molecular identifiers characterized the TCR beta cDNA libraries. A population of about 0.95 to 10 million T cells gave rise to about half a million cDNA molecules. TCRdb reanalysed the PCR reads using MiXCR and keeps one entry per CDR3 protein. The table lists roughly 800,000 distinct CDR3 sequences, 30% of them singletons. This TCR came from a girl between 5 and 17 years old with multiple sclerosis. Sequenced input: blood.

The DNA of the CDR3 is TGTGCCAGCAGCCAACATGGGACAGGGGCCAATCAGCCCCAGCATTTT. Protein: CASSQHGTGANQPQHF. The rearrangement links TRBV14 to TRBJ1-5, with 10 bases lining up with TRBD1. The CDR3 sequence is 16 residues long. V shed 2 bases, J shed 3 bases, and the junction held 4 bases outside the gene matches. From germline, CDR1 is SGHDN and CDR2 FVKESK.